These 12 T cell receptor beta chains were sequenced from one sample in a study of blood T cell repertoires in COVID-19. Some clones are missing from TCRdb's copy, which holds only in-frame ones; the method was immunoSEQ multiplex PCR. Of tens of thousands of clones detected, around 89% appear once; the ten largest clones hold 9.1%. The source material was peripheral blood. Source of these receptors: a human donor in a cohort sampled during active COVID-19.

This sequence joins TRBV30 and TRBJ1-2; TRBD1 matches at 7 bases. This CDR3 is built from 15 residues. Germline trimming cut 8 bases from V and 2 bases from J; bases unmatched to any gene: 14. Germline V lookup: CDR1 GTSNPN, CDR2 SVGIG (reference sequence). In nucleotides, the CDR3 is TGTGCCAGTCAGAGGGGACAGCGGAGGAACTATGGCTACACCTTC. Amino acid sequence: CASQRGQRRNYGYTF.

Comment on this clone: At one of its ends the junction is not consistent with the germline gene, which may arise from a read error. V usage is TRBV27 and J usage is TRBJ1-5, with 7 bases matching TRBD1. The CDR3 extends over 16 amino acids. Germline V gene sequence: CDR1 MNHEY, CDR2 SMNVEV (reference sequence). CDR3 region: CASSISGRGSVQPQHF. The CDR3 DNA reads TGTGCCAGCAGTATATCTGGCAGGGGGTCGGTTCAGCCCCAGCATTTT.

The chain's CDR3 is CASSGYLQGEGDQPQHF. The CDR3 DNA follows: TGCGCCAGCAGCGGATACCTACAGGGGGAGGGAGATCAGCCCCAGCATTTT. The genes are TRBV4-1 and TRBJ1-5; 8 bases match TRBD1. Germline V gene sequence: CDR1 MGHRA, CDR2 YSYEKL. The CDR3 contains 17 residues. The V and J ends lost 5 bases and 5 bases, in that order; junction bases with no gene match: 14.

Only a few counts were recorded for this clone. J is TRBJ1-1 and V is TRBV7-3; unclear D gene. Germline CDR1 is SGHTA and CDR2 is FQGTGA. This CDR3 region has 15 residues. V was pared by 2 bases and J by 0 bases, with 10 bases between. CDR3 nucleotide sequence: TGTGCCAGCAGCTTAGGTTCCCCGGTGAACACTGAAGCTTTCTTT. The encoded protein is CASSLGSPVNTEAFF.

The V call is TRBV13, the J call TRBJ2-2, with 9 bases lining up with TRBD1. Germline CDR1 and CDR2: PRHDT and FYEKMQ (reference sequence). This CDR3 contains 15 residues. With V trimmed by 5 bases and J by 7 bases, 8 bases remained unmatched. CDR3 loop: CASSPRDREFGELFF. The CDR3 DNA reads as TGTGCCAGCAGCCCCCGGGACAGGGAATTCGGGGAGCTGTTTTTT. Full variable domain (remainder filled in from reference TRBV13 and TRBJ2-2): AAGVIQSPRHLIKEKRETATLKCYPIPRHDTVYWYQQGPGQDPQFLISFYEKMQSDKGSIPDRFSAQQFSDYHSELNMSSLELGDSALYFCASSPRDREFGELFFGEGSRLTVL.

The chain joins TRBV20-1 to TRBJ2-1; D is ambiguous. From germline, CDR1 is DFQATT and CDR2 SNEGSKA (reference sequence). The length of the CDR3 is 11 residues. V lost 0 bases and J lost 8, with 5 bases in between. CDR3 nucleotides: TGCAGTGCTAGAGAGTCGTATGAGCAGTTCTTC. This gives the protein CSARESYEQFF.

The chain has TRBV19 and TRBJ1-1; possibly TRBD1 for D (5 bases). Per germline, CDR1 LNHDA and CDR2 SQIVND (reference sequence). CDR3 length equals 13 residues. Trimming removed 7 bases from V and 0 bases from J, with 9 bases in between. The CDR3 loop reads CASKRQMNTEAFF. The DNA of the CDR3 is TGTGCCAGTAAAAGACAGATGAACACTGAAGCTTTCTTT.

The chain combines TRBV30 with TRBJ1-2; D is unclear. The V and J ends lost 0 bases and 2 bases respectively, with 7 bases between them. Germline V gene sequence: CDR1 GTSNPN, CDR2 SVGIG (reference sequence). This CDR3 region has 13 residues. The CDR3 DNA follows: TGTGCCTGGAGTGTACTGACAAACTATGGCTACACCTTC. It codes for CAWSVLTNYGYTF. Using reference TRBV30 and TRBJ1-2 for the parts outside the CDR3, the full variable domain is SQTIHQWPATLVQPVGSPLSLECTVEGTSNPNLYWYRQAAGRGLQLLFYSVGIGQISSEVPQNLSASRPQDRQFILSSKKLLLSDSGFYLCAWSVLTNYGYTFGSGTRLTVV.

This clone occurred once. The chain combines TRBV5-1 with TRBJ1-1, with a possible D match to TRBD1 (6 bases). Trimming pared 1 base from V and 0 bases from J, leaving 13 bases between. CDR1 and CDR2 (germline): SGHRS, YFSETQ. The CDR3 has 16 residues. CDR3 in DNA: TGCGCCAGCAGCTTGAGGGCCGGGACATTGAACACTGAAGCTTTCTTT. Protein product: CASSLRAGTLNTEAFF.

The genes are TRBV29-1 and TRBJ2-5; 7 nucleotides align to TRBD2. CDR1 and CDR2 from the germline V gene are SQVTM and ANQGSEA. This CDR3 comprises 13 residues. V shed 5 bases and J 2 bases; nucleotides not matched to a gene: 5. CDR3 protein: CSVQWTRQETQYF. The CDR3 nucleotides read TGCAGCGTTCAATGGACTAGGCAAGAGACCCAGTACTTC.

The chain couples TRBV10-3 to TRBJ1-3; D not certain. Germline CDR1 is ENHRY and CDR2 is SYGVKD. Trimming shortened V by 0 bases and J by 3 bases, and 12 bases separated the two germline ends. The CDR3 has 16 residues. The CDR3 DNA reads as TGTGCCATCAGTGAGTCTCCCGGGTTCGGTGGAAACACCATATATTTT. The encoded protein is CAISESPGFGGNTIYF.

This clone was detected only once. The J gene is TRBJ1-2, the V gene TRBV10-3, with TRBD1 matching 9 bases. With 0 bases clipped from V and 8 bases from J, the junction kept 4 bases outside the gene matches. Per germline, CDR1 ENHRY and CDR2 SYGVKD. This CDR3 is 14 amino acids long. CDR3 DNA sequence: TGTGCCATCAGTGAGTCGCGGACAGGGGACGGCTACACCTTC. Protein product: CAISESRTGDGYTF.